The entry that follows covers one TCR beta chain sequence. Its antigen remains unidentified. Its ends do not fully match the called genes, so a read error is possible. The data derive from a study of T cells in localized non-small cell lung cancer. Study outcomes and limitations: Clonality peaked in uninvolved adjacent lung rather than tumor. Appearing in adjacent lung were a median roughly 60 of the top 100 tumor clones.

CDR1 LNHDA and CDR2 SQIVND come from the germline V gene (reference sequence). The CDR3 has 15 residues. TCRdb's table, derived via immunoSEQ multiplex PCR, lists solely in-frame clones and lacks some. The table includes just under 20,000 clones, roughly 80% detected once. The source was peripheral blood, collected before any cancer treatment. The origin of this receptor is a man aged 40-75 years with stage I lung adenocarcinoma. V gene TRBV19 combines with J gene TRBJ1-1, with a possible D match to TRBD1 (5 bases). The CDR3 bases are TGTGCCAGTAGTGGATCGGGGCTGGGGAACGCTGAAGCTTTCTTT. Translation gives CASSGSGLGNAEAFF.